This T cell receptor (beta chain) was identified in a study of T cells after posttransplantation cyclophosphamide (dated by TCRdb to 2015 to 2016). Regarding the research as a whole: Using TRB sequencing, the study followed how the T cell repertoire rebuilt after myeloablative bone marrow transplantation with posttransplantation cyclophosphamide given as GVHD prophylaxis. Blood from every one of the 30 to 40 PTCy patients who had 1-year posttransplant specimens underwent TRB sequencing. Antigen receptor sequencing covered samples from 35 to 40 PTCy-treated patients and 16 of their related bone marrow donors. Because TRA and TRB clonality correlated tightly in roughly nine samples, later TCR analyses were limited to TRB. In 3 patients, up to about 3 additional blood samples taken between 2 and 5.2 years after transplant also underwent TRB sequencing, as did pretransplant blood from several patients. Public TRB sequences were checked against a database of over 3,600 sequences associated with responses to pathogens, tumor antigens, self-antigens and alloantigens.

TRB sequencing used genomic DNA with the immunoSEQ assay at survey resolution or the hsTCRB kit. The study's own analysis went as follows. The immunoSEQ software handled initial read processing, and the LymphoSeq R package was used for repertoire analyses. For each TRB dataset, clonality was calculated as 1 minus normalized Shannon entropy, and the Gini coefficient was computed as well. Phenotypes of unsorted samples were inferred by mapping TRB sequences from sorted subsets of the recipient or donor onto the same recipient's unsorted samples. This is the immuneACCESS table as TCRdb keeps it, with only in-frame sequences that have V and J called. A part of the clones is gone; compared with another copy, unresolved V genes explain less than half, and the rest is unexplained. V, J and clone size are those of that table, while D and trimming were read from the DNA. The sample table holds roughly 70,000 clones, of which around 93% were seen once. In total, the top ten clones hold about 3% of the sample.

What the research found in general, with its limitations: The TRB repertoires of T cells infiltrating skin or GI tract showed only limited overlap with the TRB repertoires of T cells in blood. At 1-2 months, donor-recipient similarity was low but rose over the first year, and the later blood repertoires were often dominated by donor CD8+ memory clones. Across the 45 to 55 patients, TRB clonality was highly associated with recipient CMV seropositivity and CMV reactivation, and diversity with PTCy was similar to that in the CNI/methotrexate controls.

On the day of marrow donation, related bone marrow donors gave peripheral blood samples. Peripheral blood and bone marrow mononuclear cells were isolated by Ficoll-Hypaque density centrifugation and cryopreserved. To note about this clone: The target of this receptor is not known. There are no base qualities to consult, and no much larger clone falls within one base.

The TCR sequence derives from a woman in her 30s in good health and a related stem cell transplant donor. Sequencing was carried out using PBMCs.

The bases are TGTGCCAGCAGCTTAGGGGGGGGTTTCGAGCAGTACTTC. Translated, this gives CASSLGGGFEQYF. The receptor chain draws on TRBV11-1 and TRBJ2-7, with TRBD2 identical over 7 junction bases. Its CDR3 holds 13 amino acids, cysteine through phenylalanine. The DNA shown is the 39-base CDR3, in frame from base 1. Trimming takes 1 base off V and 6 bases off J; junction bases not matched to a gene: 3. CDR1 SGHAT and CDR2 FQDESV were looked up in the germline V gene (reference sequence).